A selection of T cell receptor beta chains follows, all from one sample in a study of blood T cell repertoires in COVID-19. Assay used: immunoSEQ multiplex PCR; TCRdb lists only in-frame clones, some missing. The sample consists of approximately 170,000 clones, more than 70% of them appearing once. Sequenced: peripheral blood. Receptors were obtained from a man in his fifties who had recovered from COVID-19. CDR3s include the opening cysteine and the closing phenylalanine or tryptophan. Fields, in order: J gene, V gene, clone size, D gene, CDR3 protein, CDR3 DNA. A D gene is named only where the DNA matches it firmly. Size is stated for part of the rows, as once, few or many counts, or as a class when the clone is expanded.

J gene: TRBJ2-6
V gene: TRBV27
clone size: .
D gene: .
CDR3 protein: CASSRSGPGANVLTF
CDR3 DNA: TGTGCCAGCAGCCGAAGTGGCCCTGGGGCCAACGTCCTGACTTTC

J gene: TRBJ2-1
V gene: TRBV27
clone size: .
D gene: TRBD2
CDR3 protein: CASSSGLAGFWNEQFF
CDR3 DNA: TGTGCCAGCAGTTCGGGACTAGCGGGGTTTTGGAATGAGCAGTTCTTC

J gene: TRBJ1-5
V gene: TRBV28
clone size: .
D gene: .
CDR3 protein: CASSPGTPFEPQHF
CDR3 DNA: TGTGCCAGCAGTCCTGGGACACCGTTTGAGCCCCAGCATTTT

J gene: TRBJ1-2
V gene: TRBV24-1
clone size: .
D gene: TRBD1
CDR3 protein: CATSDGDRNYGYTF
CDR3 DNA: TGTGCCACCAGTGATGGGGACAGGAACTATGGCTACACCTTC

J gene: TRBJ2-5
V gene: TRBV21-1
clone size: .
D gene: .
CDR3 protein: CATRQETQYF
CDR3 DNA: TGTGCCACCCGTCAGGAGACCCAGTACTTC

J gene: TRBJ1-1
V gene: TRBV4-3
clone size: .
D gene: TRBD1
CDR3 protein: CASSHDRGGTEAFF
CDR3 DNA: TGCGCCAGCAGCCATGACAGGGGGGGCACTGAAGCTTTCTTT

J gene: TRBJ1-1
V gene: TRBV28
clone size: .
D gene: .
CDR3 protein: CATLGAGAGANTEAFF
CDR3 DNA: TGTGCCACCCTAGGCGCGGGGGCAGGGGCGAACACTGAAGCTTTCTTT

J gene: TRBJ2-3
V gene: TRBV28
clone size: .
D gene: TRBD2
CDR3 protein: CASRIPGLAGGFQDTQYF
CDR3 DNA: TGTGCCAGCAGGATTCCGGGACTAGCGGGGGGATTTCAAGATACGCAGTATTTT

J gene: TRBJ2-3
V gene: TRBV28
clone size: .
D gene: TRBD1
CDR3 protein: CASTPSRDRADTQYF
CDR3 DNA: TGTGCCAGCACCCCGTCCCGGGACAGGGCAGATACGCAGTATTTT

J gene: TRBJ1-2
V gene: TRBV21-1
clone size: .
D gene: .
CDR3 protein: CASSKSGYTF
CDR3 DNA: TGTGCCAGCAGCAAGAGTGGCTACACCTTC

J gene: TRBJ2-3
V gene: TRBV5-1
clone size: .
D gene: .
CDR3 protein: CASSAKDTQYF
CDR3 DNA: TGCGCCAGCAGCGCGAAAGATACGCAGTATTTT

J gene: TRBJ2-5
V gene: TRBV7-9
clone size: .
D gene: .
CDR3 protein: CASSFIGGEETQYF
CDR3 DNA: TGTGCCAGCAGCTTTATCGGGGGTGAAGAGACCCAGTACTTC

J gene: TRBJ1-3
V gene: TRBV9
clone size: .
D gene: .
CDR3 protein: CASSVSPSTVHSGNTIYF
CDR3 DNA: TGTGCCAGCAGCGTATCTCCCTCGACAGTCCACTCTGGAAACACCATATATTTT

J gene: TRBJ2-1
V gene: TRBV21-1
clone size: .
D gene: .
CDR3 protein: CASSKLEGHREGPINEQFF
CDR3 DNA: TGTGCCAGCAGCAAACTGGAGGGACATCGGGAGGGCCCCATCAATGAGCAGTTCTTC

J gene: TRBJ2-2
V gene: TRBV14
clone size: .
D gene: .
CDR3 protein: CASSQAGTRAGELFF
CDR3 DNA: TGTGCCAGCAGCCAAGCCGGGACACGAGCCGGGGAGCTGTTTTTT

J gene: TRBJ2-1
V gene: TRBV24-1
clone size: .
D gene: .
CDR3 protein: CATSDLHGWRRGGNEQFF
CDR3 DNA: TGTGCCACCAGTGATTTGCATGGGTGGAGGCGAGGGGGCAATGAGCAGTTCTTC

J gene: TRBJ1-1
V gene: TRBV7-9
clone size: .
D gene: .
CDR3 protein: CASSLAGGRTPEAFF
CDR3 DNA: TGTGCCAGCAGCTTAGCGGGAGGCAGGACGCCTGAAGCTTTCTTT

J gene: TRBJ2-1
V gene: TRBV29-1
clone size: once
D gene: .
CDR3 protein: CSASPSSNEQFF
CDR3 DNA: TGCAGCGCCTCCCCCTCTAGCAATGAGCAGTTCTTC

J gene: TRBJ1-4
V gene: TRBV7-9
clone size: .
D gene: TRBD1
CDR3 protein: CASSSWTGPNEKLFF
CDR3 DNA: TGTGCCAGCAGCTCCTGGACAGGGCCAAATGAAAAACTGTTTTTT

J gene: TRBJ1-2
V gene: TRBV10-3
clone size: .
D gene: TRBD1
CDR3 protein: CAISESTGDSGYTF
CDR3 DNA: TGTGCCATCAGTGAGTCAACAGGGGACAGTGGCTACACCTTC

J gene: TRBJ2-2
V gene: TRBV27
clone size: .
D gene: .
CDR3 protein: CASSPSKNTGELFF
CDR3 DNA: TGTGCCAGCAGTCCGTCTAAGAACACCGGGGAGCTGTTTTTT

J gene: TRBJ2-7
V gene: TRBV5-1
clone size: once
D gene: TRBD1
CDR3 protein: CASSLGGQGVYEQYF
CDR3 DNA: TGCGCCAGCAGCTTGGGGGGACAGGGGGTCTACGAGCAGTACTTC

J gene: TRBJ2-1
V gene: TRBV3-1/TRBV3-2
clone size: few
D gene: .
CDR3 protein: CASSQGSYEQFF
CDR3 DNA: TGTGCCAGCAGCCAGGGGAGCTACGAGCAGTTCTTC

J gene: TRBJ1-2
V gene: TRBV6-6
clone size: .
D gene: TRBD1
CDR3 protein: CASRWTGSPHGYTF
CDR3 DNA: TGTGCCAGCAGATGGACAGGATCACCCCATGGCTACACCTTC

J gene: TRBJ2-7
V gene: TRBV18
clone size: .
D gene: TRBD1
CDR3 protein: CASSSTGVGAYEQYF
CDR3 DNA: TGTGCCAGCTCATCGACAGGGGTGGGGGCCTACGAGCAGTACTTC

J gene: TRBJ2-1
V gene: TRBV7-2
clone size: .
D gene: TRBD2
CDR3 protein: CASSRGGSAGEQFF
CDR3 DNA: TGTGCCAGCAGCCGGGGAGGGAGTGCGGGTGAGCAGTTCTTC

J gene: TRBJ2-5
V gene: TRBV5-4
clone size: .
D gene: TRBD2
CDR3 protein: CASSLEAGGPRETQYF
CDR3 DNA: TGTGCCAGCAGCTTGGAAGCGGGGGGGCCGAGAGAGACCCAGTACTTC

J gene: TRBJ2-2
V gene: TRBV2
clone size: few
D gene: .
CDR3 protein: CASSAEASPLFF
CDR3 DNA: TGTGCCAGCAGTGCCGAGGCTAGCCCGCTGTTTTTT

J gene: TRBJ2-5
V gene: TRBV2
clone size: .
D gene: TRBD2
CDR3 protein: CASSEGLAGAGETQYF
CDR3 DNA: TGTGCCAGCAGTGAAGGGCTAGCGGGCGCCGGGGAGACCCAGTACTTC

J gene: TRBJ2-3
V gene: TRBV11-2
clone size: once
D gene: .
CDR3 protein: CASSSSPHTQYF
CDR3 DNA: TGTGCCAGCAGCTCTAGCCCCCATACGCAGTATTTT

J gene: TRBJ1-4
V gene: TRBV28
clone size: once
D gene: .
CDR3 protein: CASSPTGPRGKLFF
CDR3 DNA: TGTGCCAGCAGTCCTACAGGTCCTAGGGGAAAACTGTTTTTT

J gene: TRBJ2-4
V gene: TRBV19
clone size: .
D gene: TRBD1
CDR3 protein: CASSMTGGQNIQYF
CDR3 DNA: TGTGCCAGTAGTATGACAGGGGGCCAAAACATTCAGTACTTC

J gene: TRBJ1-6
V gene: TRBV6-5
clone size: .
D gene: .
CDR3 protein: CASSLSSSYNSPLHF
CDR3 DNA: TGTGCCAGCAGCCTTTCTAGCTCCTATAATTCACCCCTCCACTTT

J gene: TRBJ1-1
V gene: TRBV19
clone size: .
D gene: .
CDR3 protein: CASSRQGGNTEAFF
CDR3 DNA: TGTGCCAGTAGTAGGCAGGGTGGGAACACTGAAGCTTTCTTT

J gene: TRBJ1-1
V gene: TRBV19
clone size: .
D gene: .
CDR3 protein: CASRDRAPLNTEAFF
CDR3 DNA: TGTGCCAGTAGGGACAGAGCCCCCTTGAACACTGAAGCTTTCTTT

J gene: TRBJ1-6
V gene: TRBV7-9
clone size: .
D gene: TRBD1
CDR3 protein: CASSLQGAIGSPLHF
CDR3 DNA: TGTGCCAGCAGCTTACAGGGGGCGATCGGCTCACCCCTCCACTTT